The sequence of this TCR beta chain was determined in a study of control samples from healthy donors and cancer patients (dated by TCRdb to about 2020). With respect to this clone: Its antigen is not yet known. No base qualities exist here, and no much larger clone lies one base off it.

The V and J ends are trimmed by 6 bases and 4 bases, leaving 15 bases between them. There are 14 amino acids in the CDR3, from cysteine to phenylalanine inclusive. Only the CDR3 DNA stays, 42 bases, in frame from base 1. The CDR1 and CDR2 encoded by the germline V gene are SNHLY and FYNNEI. The library relied on the immunoSEQ multiplex PCR assay. Imported from immuneACCESS, the table was reduced by TCRdb to in-frame sequences with V and J called. These copies leave out some clones; in studies compared against another copy, an unresolved V gene accounts for under half, and the cause of the remainder is not known. The sample records 75,000 to 90,000 clones, approximately 89% of which are singletons. Clones ranked in the top ten supply 7.2% of the sample.

This sequence originates from a man in his fifties or sixties in good health. The specimen was blood. The rearrangement combines TRBV2 with TRBJ1-1, with a tentative D gene TRBD1 over 5 matching bases. The CDR3 loop reads CASSGGGGGTEAFF. The sequence in DNA is TGTGCCAGCAGCGGGGGGGGAGGAGGCACTGAAGCTTTCTTT.